The clone carrying this T cell receptor beta chain was seen many times. Its matching antigen is unknown. Treatment of any kind had been given to no patient before thyroid surgery. These data are taken from a study of metastatic and nonmetastatic thyroid tumors. The study's findings and limits: Benign nodules were reported to have significantly lower TCR beta diversity than malignant thyroid tumors, in blood and tumor.

The V segment lost 7 bases and the J segment 0 bases; nucleotides outside the gene matches: 2. This CDR3 has 14 residues. TCRdb recomputed clones from the PCR reads via MiXCR. The repertoire holds about 28,000 clones, with about 20% as singletons. This sequence was found in a female donor with papillary thyroid cancer or a benign thyroid nodule (not recorded which). Some clones in this sample may be carry-over from other donors' samples. This chain connects TRBV12-3 or TRBV12-4 to TRBJ2-7; 11 bases map to TRBD2. Sequencing used blood. The chain's CDR3 is CASTGTSGSYEQYF. The CDR3 coding sequence is TGTGCCAGCACTGGGACTAGCGGCTCCTACGAGCAGTACTTC.